Listed here is a single TCR beta chain. Generated by immunoSEQ multiplex PCR, the TCRdb table keeps only in-frame clones and is missing some. The data contain 20,000 to 25,000 clones, around 38% of them singletons. The CDR3 sequence is 13 residues long. The V end was cut by 2 bases, the J end by 3 bases, with 11 bases between. Germline CDR1 reads GTSNPN; CDR2 reads SVGIG (reference sequence). This specimen belongs to a study of graft-versus-host responses after intestinal transplantation. Labeling with CFSE marked 200,000 or so responder cells, which were plated with 200,000 or so irradiated, violet-dye-labeled stimulator cells. Study-wide results and limits: GvH clones turned up in recipient marrow; some had shown up first in ileum or blood.

The chain uses TRBV30 and TRBJ2-7; TRBD1 might be the D (5 bases). Here the sequenced sample was alloreactive CD8+ T cells from a mixed lymphocyte reaction culture, taken before intestinal transplant. Subset reported: CFSE-low proliferating T cells sorted from roughly six-day pre-transplant mixed lymphocyte reaction (GvH or HvG direction). The receptor's source is a human patient who received an intestinal transplant. The CDR3 nucleotides are TGTGCCTGGAGTACCCAGGGATACTACGAGCAGTACTTC. Protein product: CAWSTQGYYEQYF. Drawing the rest from reference TRBV30 and TRBJ2-7, the complete variable domain is SQTIHQWPATLVQPVGSPLSLECTVEGTSNPNLYWYRQAAGRGLQLLFYSVGIGQISSEVPQNLSASRPQDRQFILSSKKLLLSDSGFYLCAWSTQGYYEQYFGPGTRLTVT.